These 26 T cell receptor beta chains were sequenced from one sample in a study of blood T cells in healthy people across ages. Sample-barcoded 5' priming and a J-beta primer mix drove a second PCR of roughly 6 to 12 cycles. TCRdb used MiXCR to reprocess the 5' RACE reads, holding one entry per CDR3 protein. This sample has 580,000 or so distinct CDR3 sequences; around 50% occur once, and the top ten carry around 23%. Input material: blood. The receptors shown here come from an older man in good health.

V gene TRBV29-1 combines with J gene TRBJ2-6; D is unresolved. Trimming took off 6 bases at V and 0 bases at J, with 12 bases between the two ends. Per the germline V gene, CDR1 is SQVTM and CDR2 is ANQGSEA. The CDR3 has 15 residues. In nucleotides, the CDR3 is TGCAGCGTACCAGGACCCAGCTCTGGGGCCAACGTCCTGACTTTC. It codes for CSVPGPSSGANVLTF.

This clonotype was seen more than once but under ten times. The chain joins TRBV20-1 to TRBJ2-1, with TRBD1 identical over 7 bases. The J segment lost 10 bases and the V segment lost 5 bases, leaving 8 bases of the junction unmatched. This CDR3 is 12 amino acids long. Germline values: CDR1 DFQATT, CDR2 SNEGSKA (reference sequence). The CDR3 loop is CSAPRDSGEQFF. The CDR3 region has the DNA TGCAGTGCTCCGAGGGACAGCGGCGAGCAGTTCTTC.

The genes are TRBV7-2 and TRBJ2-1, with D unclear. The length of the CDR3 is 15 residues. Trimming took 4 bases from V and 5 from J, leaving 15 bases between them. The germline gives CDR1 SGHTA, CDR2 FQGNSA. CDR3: CASSSRSGRNNEQFF. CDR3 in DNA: TGTGCCAGCAGCTCGAGGTCGGGTAGGAACAATGAGCAGTTCTTC.

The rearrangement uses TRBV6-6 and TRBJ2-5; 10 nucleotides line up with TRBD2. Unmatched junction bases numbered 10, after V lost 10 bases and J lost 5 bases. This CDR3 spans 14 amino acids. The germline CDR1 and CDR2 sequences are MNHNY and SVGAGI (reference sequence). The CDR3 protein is CATRSGGTWETQYF. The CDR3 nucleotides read TGTGCCACCCGTAGCGGGGGGACATGGGAGACCCAGTACTTC.

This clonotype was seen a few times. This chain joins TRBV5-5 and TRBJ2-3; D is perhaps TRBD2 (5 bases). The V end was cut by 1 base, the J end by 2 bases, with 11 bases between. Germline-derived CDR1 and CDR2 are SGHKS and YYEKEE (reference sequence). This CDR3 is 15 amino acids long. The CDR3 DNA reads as TGTGCCAGCAGCTTGACCGGACTGCTCACAGATACGCAGTATTTT. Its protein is CASSLTGLLTDTQYF.

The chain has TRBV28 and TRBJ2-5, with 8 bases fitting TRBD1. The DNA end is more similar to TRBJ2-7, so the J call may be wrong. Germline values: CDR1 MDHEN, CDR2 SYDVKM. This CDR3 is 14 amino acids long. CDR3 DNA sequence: TGTGCCAGCAGCGCACCGGGACAGGCATACGAGCAGTACTTC. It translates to CASSAPGQAYEQYF.

The CDR3, as DNA: TGCGCCAGCAGCTTGAATCGGGACAGAGATAGCAATCAGCCCCAGCATTTT. Its translation is CASSLNRDRDSNQPQHF. The chain uses TRBV5-1 and TRBJ1-5; 7 bases line up with TRBD1. This CDR3 is 17 amino acids long. Losses at the gene ends were 1 base for V and 0 bases for J; bases not matched to a gene: 7. Germline CDR1 reads SGHRS; CDR2 reads YFSETQ.

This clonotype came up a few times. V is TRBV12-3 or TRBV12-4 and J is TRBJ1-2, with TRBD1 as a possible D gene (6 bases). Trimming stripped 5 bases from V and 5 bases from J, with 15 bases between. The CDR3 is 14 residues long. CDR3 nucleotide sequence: TGTGCCAGCAGTAAACAGGGAGTCGTTTATGGCTACACCTTC. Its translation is CASSKQGVVYGYTF.

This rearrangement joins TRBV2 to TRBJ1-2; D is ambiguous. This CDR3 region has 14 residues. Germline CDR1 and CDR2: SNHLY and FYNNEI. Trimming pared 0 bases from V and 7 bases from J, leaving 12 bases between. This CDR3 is CASSEALLGFGYTF. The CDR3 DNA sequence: TGTGCCAGCAGTGAAGCGCTTCTAGGGTTTGGCTACACCTTC.

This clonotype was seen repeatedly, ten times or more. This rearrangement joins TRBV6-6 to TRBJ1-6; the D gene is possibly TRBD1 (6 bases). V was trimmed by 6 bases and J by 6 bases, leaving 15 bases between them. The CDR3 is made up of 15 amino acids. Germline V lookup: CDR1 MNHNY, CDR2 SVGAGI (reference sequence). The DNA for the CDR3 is TGTGCCAGCAGCGAACGCGGACAGTCTAATTCACCCCTCCACTTT. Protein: CASSERGQSNSPLHF.

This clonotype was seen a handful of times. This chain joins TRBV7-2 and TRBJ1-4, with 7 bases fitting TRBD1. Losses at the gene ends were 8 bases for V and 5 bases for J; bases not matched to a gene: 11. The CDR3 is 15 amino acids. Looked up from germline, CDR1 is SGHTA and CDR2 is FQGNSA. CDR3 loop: CASRSKQGMNEKLFF. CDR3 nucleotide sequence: TGTGCCAGCCGATCCAAACAGGGGATGAATGAAAAACTGTTTTTT.

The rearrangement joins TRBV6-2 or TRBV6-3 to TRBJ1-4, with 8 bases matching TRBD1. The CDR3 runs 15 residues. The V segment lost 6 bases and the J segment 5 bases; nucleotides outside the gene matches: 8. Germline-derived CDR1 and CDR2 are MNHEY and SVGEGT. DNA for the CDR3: TGTGCCAGCAGCTTTTCAGGGGGCACGAATGAAAAACTGTTTTTT. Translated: CASSFSGGTNEKLFF.

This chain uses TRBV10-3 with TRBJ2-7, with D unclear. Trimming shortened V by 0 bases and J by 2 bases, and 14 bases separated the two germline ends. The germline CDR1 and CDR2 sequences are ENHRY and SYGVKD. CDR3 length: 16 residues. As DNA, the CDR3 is TGTGCCATCAGTGAGTCGAATATGGTTGGGACCTACGAGCAGTACTTC. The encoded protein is CAISESNMVGTYEQYF.

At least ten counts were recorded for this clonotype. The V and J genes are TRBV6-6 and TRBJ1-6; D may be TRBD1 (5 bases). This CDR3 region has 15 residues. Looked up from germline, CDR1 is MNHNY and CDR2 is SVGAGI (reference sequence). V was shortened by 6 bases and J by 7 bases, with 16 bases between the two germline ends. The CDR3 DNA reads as TGTGCCAGCAGCTACACAGAGACAGACAATTCACCCCTCCACTTT. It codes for CASSYTETDNSPLHF.

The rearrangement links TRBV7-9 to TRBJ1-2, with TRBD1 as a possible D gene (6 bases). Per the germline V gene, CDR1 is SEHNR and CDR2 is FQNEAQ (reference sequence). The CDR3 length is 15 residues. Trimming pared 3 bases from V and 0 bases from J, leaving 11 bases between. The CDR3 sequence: CASSLDSGPNYGYTF. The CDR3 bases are TGTGCCAGCAGCTTGGACAGCGGCCCTAACTATGGCTACACCTTC.

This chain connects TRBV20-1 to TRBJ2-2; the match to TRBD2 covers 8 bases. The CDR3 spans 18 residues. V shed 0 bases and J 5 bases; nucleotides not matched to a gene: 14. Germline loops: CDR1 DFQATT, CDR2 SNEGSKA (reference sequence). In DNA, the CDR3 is TGCAGTGCTAGAGATCAGGAGGAGCGGGGGCCGAGGACCGGGGAGCTGTTTTTT. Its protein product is CSARDQEERGPRTGELFF.

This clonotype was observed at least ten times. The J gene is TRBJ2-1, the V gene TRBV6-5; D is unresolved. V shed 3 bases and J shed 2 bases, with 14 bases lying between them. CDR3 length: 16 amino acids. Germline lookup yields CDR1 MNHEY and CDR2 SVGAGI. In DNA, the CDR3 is TGTGCCAGCAGTTATAATCGTGGTTTCCCCTACAATGAGCAGTTCTTC. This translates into CASSYNRGFPYNEQFF.

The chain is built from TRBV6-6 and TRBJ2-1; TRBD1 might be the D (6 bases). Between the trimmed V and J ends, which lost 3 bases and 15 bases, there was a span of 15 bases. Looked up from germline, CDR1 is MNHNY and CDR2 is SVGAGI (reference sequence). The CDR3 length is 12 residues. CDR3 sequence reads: CASSYGQGWRFF. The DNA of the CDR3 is TGTGCCAGCAGTTATGGGCAGGGGTGGAGGTTCTTC.

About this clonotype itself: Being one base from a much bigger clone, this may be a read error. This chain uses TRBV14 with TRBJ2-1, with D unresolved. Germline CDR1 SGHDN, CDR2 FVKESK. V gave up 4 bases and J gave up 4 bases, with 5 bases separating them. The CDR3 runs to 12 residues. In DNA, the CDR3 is TGTGCCAGCAGCCCACATTACAATGAGCAGTTCTTC. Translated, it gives CASSPHYNEQFF.

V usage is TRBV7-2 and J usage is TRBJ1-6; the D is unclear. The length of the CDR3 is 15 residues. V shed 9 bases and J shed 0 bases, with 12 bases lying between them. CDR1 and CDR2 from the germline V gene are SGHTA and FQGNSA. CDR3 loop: CASGLQSSYNSPLHF. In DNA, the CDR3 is TGTGCCAGTGGTCTTCAGAGCTCCTATAATTCACCCCTCCACTTT.

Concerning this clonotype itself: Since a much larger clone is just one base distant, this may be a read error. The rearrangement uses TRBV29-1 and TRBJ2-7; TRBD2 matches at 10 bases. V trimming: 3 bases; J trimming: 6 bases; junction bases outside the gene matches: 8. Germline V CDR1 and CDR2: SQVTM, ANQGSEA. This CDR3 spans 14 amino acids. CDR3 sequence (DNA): TGCAGCGTTGAGGGTCCTAGCGGGAGTTGCGAGCAGTACTTC. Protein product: CSVEGPSGSCEQYF.

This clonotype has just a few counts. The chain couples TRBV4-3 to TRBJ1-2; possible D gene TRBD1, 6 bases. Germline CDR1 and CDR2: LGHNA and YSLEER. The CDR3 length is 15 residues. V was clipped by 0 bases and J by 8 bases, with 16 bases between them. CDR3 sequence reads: CASSQEVRGARGYTF. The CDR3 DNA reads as TGCGCCAGCAGCCAAGAAGTACGGGGGGCGCGAGGCTACACCTTC.

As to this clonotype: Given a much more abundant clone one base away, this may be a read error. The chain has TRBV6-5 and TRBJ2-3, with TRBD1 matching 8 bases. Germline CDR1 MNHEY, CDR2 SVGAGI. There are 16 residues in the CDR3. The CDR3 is CAGSYFQGAVGGTQYF. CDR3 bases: TGTGCCGGCAGTTACTTCCAGGGGGCCGTTGGTGGTACGCAGTATTTT.

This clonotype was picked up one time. The DNA of the CDR3 is TGTGCCATCAGTGAGGGACAGGCGTCACATGAAAAACTGTTTTTT. Protein sequence: CAISEGQASHEKLFF. V and J are TRBV10-3 and TRBJ1-4; 7 bases fit TRBD1. Germline V CDR1 and CDR2: ENHRY, SYGVKD. V lost 2 bases and J lost 6; bases outside the gene matches: 6. The length of the CDR3 is 15 residues.

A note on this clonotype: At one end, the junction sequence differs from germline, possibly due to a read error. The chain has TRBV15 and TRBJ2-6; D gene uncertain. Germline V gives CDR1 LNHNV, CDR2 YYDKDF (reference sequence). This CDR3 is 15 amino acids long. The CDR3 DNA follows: TGTGCCACAAGCGACGGAAGCTCTGGGGTCAACGTCCTGACTTTC. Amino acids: CATSDGSSGVNVLTF.

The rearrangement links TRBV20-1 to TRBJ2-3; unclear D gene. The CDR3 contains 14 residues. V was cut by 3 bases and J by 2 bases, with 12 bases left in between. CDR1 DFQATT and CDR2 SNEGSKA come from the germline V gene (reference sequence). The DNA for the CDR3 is TGCAGTGCTAGGACACCCCAAAACACAGATACGCAGTATTTT. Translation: CSARTPQNTDTQYF.